The rows below give T cell receptor beta chains drawn from one sample of a study of blood T cell repertoires in COVID-19. Profiling relied on immunoSEQ multiplex PCR, and the TCRdb table lists in-frame clones only, not all of them. The sample lists about 200,000 clones, approximately 85% seen once, with roughly 12% in the top ten. The sample comprised PBMCs or T cells enriched from blood (not recorded which). These receptors were obtained from a man aged 35 to 55 who had recovered from COVID-19. Both conserved end residues are part of each CDR3. A clone size is listed for some rows: how often the clone was seen (once, few, many), or a class if it is expanded.

j_call: TRBJ2-3; v_call: TRBV5-1; clone_size: .; cdr3_aa: CASREEDTQYF
j_call: TRBJ2-1; v_call: TRBV7-7; clone_size: few; cdr3_aa: CASSPGTRPYNEQFF
j_call: TRBJ1-1; v_call: TRBV29-1; clone_size: .; cdr3_aa: CSAERNTEAFF
j_call: TRBJ2-7; v_call: TRBV28; clone_size: .; cdr3_aa: CASSLWSSLPYEQYF
j_call: TRBJ2-5; v_call: TRBV2; clone_size: .; cdr3_aa: CASLSLAGTQYF
j_call: TRBJ1-4; v_call: TRBV19; clone_size: .; cdr3_aa: CASSMGQGAEKLFF
j_call: TRBJ2-2; v_call: TRBV5-5; clone_size: few; cdr3_aa: CASSLTGANTGELFF
j_call: TRBJ1-4; v_call: TRBV4-3; clone_size: .; cdr3_aa: CASSQGGHVGEKLFF
j_call: TRBJ2-3; v_call: TRBV5-4; clone_size: .; cdr3_aa: CASSSRGSTDTQYF
j_call: TRBJ2-3; v_call: TRBV19; clone_size: .; cdr3_aa: CASNPREAGGAFGDTQYF
j_call: TRBJ2-5; v_call: TRBV19; clone_size: .; cdr3_aa: CASSISGFETQYF
j_call: TRBJ2-2; v_call: TRBV6-5; clone_size: .; cdr3_aa: CASSYQQYDVGELFF
j_call: TRBJ2-3; v_call: TRBV9; clone_size: .; cdr3_aa: CASSGKLAGGVTDTQYF
j_call: TRBJ2-1; v_call: TRBV13; clone_size: .; cdr3_aa: CASSLLDYSYNEQFF
j_call: TRBJ2-2; v_call: TRBV19; clone_size: .; cdr3_aa: CASSYQGQITGELFF
j_call: TRBJ1-5; v_call: TRBV19; clone_size: .; cdr3_aa: CASSPPEQGASNQPQHF
j_call: TRBJ2-3; v_call: TRBV20-1; clone_size: .; cdr3_aa: CSASIAPGLAFRTDTQYF
j_call: TRBJ1-1; v_call: TRBV5-1; clone_size: .; cdr3_aa: CASSLGQANTEAFF
j_call: TRBJ1-1; v_call: TRBV6-1; clone_size: .; cdr3_aa: CASSEAGTEAFF
j_call: TRBJ2-1; v_call: TRBV4-1; clone_size: .; cdr3_aa: CASSQEWPSGNLWEFF
j_call: TRBJ2-1; v_call: TRBV3-1/TRBV3-2; clone_size: .; cdr3_aa: CASSQVGGLAVYNEQFF
j_call: TRBJ1-1; v_call: TRBV19; clone_size: once; cdr3_aa: CASSDRGGVAAVKNTEAFF
j_call: TRBJ2-7; v_call: TRBV4-3; clone_size: .; cdr3_aa: CASSQVPSGTSGNYEQYF